What follows are 3 T cell receptor beta chains derived from one specimen sequenced in a study of T cell changes during pregnancy in multiple sclerosis. Method: immunoSEQ multiplex PCR; TCRdb's copy keeps in-frame clones and lacks some. This table holds under 65,000 clones, roughly 92% found once. The specimen was peripheral blood, collected in the second trimester of pregnancy. These receptors were taken from a female donor with multiple sclerosis, enrolled in a pregnancy study.

The chain carries TRBV6-5 and TRBJ2-7, with 8 bases aligning to TRBD2. The CDR3 contains 15 residues. Germline values: CDR1 MNHEY, CDR2 SVGAGI. After removal of 5 bases from V and 4 bases from J, the junction contained 10 bases not matched to a gene. CDR3 residues: CASSPLGGAGYEQYF. In nucleotides, the CDR3 is TGTGCCAGCAGTCCCCTCGGGGGGGCCGGTTACGAGCAGTACTTC.

This clone appeared a single time. This rearrangement joins TRBV19 to TRBJ1-2; maybe TRBD1 (6 bases). This CDR3 spans 14 amino acids. The V gene lost 4 bases and the J gene lost 4 bases, with 13 bases spanning the gap. CDR1 and CDR2 (germline): LNHDA, SQIVND (reference sequence). Written as DNA, the CDR3 is TGTGCCAGTAGTACTACCGACAGGTCCTATGGCTACACCTTC. Amino acids: CASSTTDRSYGYTF.

The chain has TRBV7-9 and TRBJ1-1; D is undetermined. V gave up 3 bases and J gave up 4 bases, with 6 bases separating them. The germline V gene encodes CDR1 SEHNR and CDR2 FQNEAQ (reference sequence). The CDR3 totals 12 residues. The CDR3 DNA is TGTGCCAGCAGCTTCCACATCACTGAAGCTTTCTTT. Its translation is CASSFHITEAFF.